Each of the 13 T cell receptor beta chains below was sequenced from the same sample in a study of blood T cells in healthy people across ages. A second PCR of roughly 7 to 11 cycles used a sample-barcoded 5' primer and a J-beta primer mix. TCRdb reanalysed the 5' RACE reads using MiXCR and keeps one entry per CDR3 protein. The table lists under 950,000 distinct CDR3 sequences, 22% of them singletons. Sequencing input: blood. The receptors here all came from a man aged 65 to 85 in good health.

This chain uses TRBV3-1 with TRBJ2-5; D not certain. The DNA end lines up better with TRBJ2-1; the J call may be wrong. This CDR3 spans 13 amino acids. Germline V gene lookup returns CDR1 LGHDT and CDR2 YNNKEL (reference sequence). The CDR3 DNA sequence: TGTGCCAGCAGCCATAGACCATCTCATGAGCAGTTCTTC. Its protein product is CASSHRPSHEQFF.

The chain links TRBV5-1 to TRBJ2-1; 9 nucleotides line up with TRBD1. TRBJ2-7 explains the end of the DNA better; the J call may be wrong. The CDR3 extends over 19 amino acids. Germline V CDR1 and CDR2: SGHRS, YFSETQ. The CDR3 region is CASSLSFGSIGQGFYEQYF. CDR3 nucleotide sequence: TGCGCCAGCAGCTTGTCATTTGGGTCGATTGGACAGGGGTTTTACGAGCAGTACTTC.

This clonotype was seen a few times. V gene TRBV2 combines with J gene TRBJ2-6; D not resolved. Trimming removed 11 bases from V and 15 bases from J, with 29 bases in between. The CDR3 totals 15 residues. Germline V gives CDR1 SNHLY, CDR2 FYNNEI. For the CDR3, the DNA is TGTGCCTGCCGTGCCGTGGTTCTAGGCCAACTGGGCCTGACTTTC. Protein: CACRAVVLGQLGLTF.

On this clonotype: The CDR3 does not end in the conserved phenylalanine or tryptophan, so this is likely a read error. The chain recombines TRBV6-5 with TRBJ2-3; tentative D call: TRBD2 (6 bases). The CDR3 extends over 14 amino acids. Germline lookup yields CDR1 MNHEY and CDR2 SVGAGI. Trimming took off 5 bases at V and 0 bases at J, with 9 bases between the two ends. In DNA form, the CDR3 reads TGTGCCAGCAGTCCTCGGGGGAGCACAGATACGCAGTATCTT. Protein: CASSPRGSTDTQYL.

The rearrangement joins TRBV12-3 or TRBV12-4 to TRBJ2-5; 7 nucleotides align to TRBD1. V trimming: 7 bases; J trimming: 1 base; junction bases outside the gene matches: 9. This CDR3 has 15 residues. CDR3 protein: CASILSGTAQETQYF. The CDR3, as DNA: TGTGCCAGCATTCTTTCCGGGACAGCCCAAGAGACCCAGTACTTC.

Only a few counts were recorded for this clonotype. The chain links TRBV6-1 to TRBJ1-1; no firm D call. V shed 11 bases and J shed 2 bases, with 18 bases lying between them. The CDR3 totals 14 residues. In germline, CDR1 is MNHNS, CDR2 SASEGT. Written as DNA, the CDR3 is TGTGCCCGTAGCGGTAGAACGGGAAACACTGAAGCTTTCTTT. Translating it yields CARSGRTGNTEAFF.

This clonotype was counted at least ten times. The chain couples TRBV29-1 to TRBJ2-3; no clear D. CDR1 is SQVTM and CDR2 is ANQGSEA in the germline V gene. Trimming took off 7 bases at V and 3 bases at J, with 17 bases between the two ends. The length of the CDR3 is 14 residues. The CDR3 here is CSAPRGVSTDTQYF. The CDR3 coding sequence is TGCAGCGCCCCCAGAGGAGTTTCAACAGATACGCAGTATTTT.

The chain recombines TRBV6-1 with TRBJ2-5; perhaps TRBD1 as D (7 bases). V was clipped by 4 bases and J by 5 bases, with 11 bases between them. The CDR3 is 13 residues long. Looked up from germline, CDR1 is MNHNS and CDR2 is SASEGT. CDR3 DNA sequence: TGTGCCAGCAGTGTGACAGGGAGGGAGACCCAGTACTTC. It specifies CASSVTGRETQYF.

Here the CDR3 reads CASSPGFFTDTQYF. The CDR3 DNA reads as TGTGCCAGCAGCCCGGGGTTTTTCACAGATACGCAGTATTTT. The chain couples TRBV7-7 to TRBJ2-3, with TRBD2 as a possible D gene (5 bases). The CDR3 has 14 residues. Germline CDR1 reads SSHAT; CDR2 reads FNYEAQ (reference sequence). V lost 5 bases, J lost 2 bases, and 11 bases lay in between.

This clonotype occurred a few times. This chain's CDR3 is CASSQANVLNTEAFF. CDR3 DNA sequence: TGTGCCAGCAGCCAAGCAAACGTCCTGAACACTGAAGCTTTCTTT. The gene calls are TRBV3-1 and TRBJ1-1; D gene unclear. The CDR3 runs 15 residues. V lost 1 base and J lost 0, with 9 bases in between. CDR1 is LGHDT, CDR2 YNNKEL, per germline (reference sequence).

This clonotype showed up just a few times. The V gene is TRBV7-2, the J gene TRBJ2-7, with 9 bases aligning to TRBD1. Germline loops: CDR1 SGHTA, CDR2 FQGNSA. The CDR3 covers 15 residues. The trim removed 2 bases at V and 2 bases at J, leaving 4 bases unmatched. CDR3 in amino acids: CASSLMGTGPYEQYF. The CDR3 DNA follows: TGTGCCAGCAGCTTAATGGGGACAGGGCCCTACGAGCAGTACTTC.

The CDR3 sequence is CASSPYLGGELFF. The DNA for the CDR3 is TGTGCCAGCAGCCCTTACCTGGGAGGGGAACTGTTTTTT. The chain combines TRBV7-2 with TRBJ1-4, with D possibly TRBD1 on 5 matching bases. V lost 5 bases, J lost 12 bases, and 16 bases lay in between. The CDR3 extends over 13 amino acids. In germline, CDR1 is SGHTA, CDR2 FQGNSA.

The chain uses TRBV11-2 and TRBJ2-2; no clear D. The ends were cut back, 4 bases at V and 0 bases at J, with 3 bases in the middle. The CDR3 sequence is 13 residues long. Germline-derived CDR1 and CDR2 are SGHAT and FQNNGV. The DNA for the CDR3 is TGTGCCAGCAGCTCCTCGAACACCGGGGAGCTGTTTTTT. Encoded protein: CASSSSNTGELFF. Complete variable domain (other parts from reference TRBV11-2 and TRBJ2-2): EAGVAQSPRYKIIEKRQSVAFWCNPISGHATLYWYQQILGQGPKLLIQFQNNGVVDDSQLPKDRFSAERLKGVDSTLKIQPAKLEDSAVYLCASSSSNTGELFFGEGSRLTVL.